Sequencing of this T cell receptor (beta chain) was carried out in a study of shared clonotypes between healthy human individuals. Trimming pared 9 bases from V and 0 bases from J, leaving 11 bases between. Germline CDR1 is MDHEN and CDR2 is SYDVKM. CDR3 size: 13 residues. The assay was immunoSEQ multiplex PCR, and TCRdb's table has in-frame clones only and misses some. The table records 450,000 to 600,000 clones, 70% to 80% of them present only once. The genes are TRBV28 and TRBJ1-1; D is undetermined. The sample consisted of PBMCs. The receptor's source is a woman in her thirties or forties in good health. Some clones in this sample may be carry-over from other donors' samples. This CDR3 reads CASFETVNTEAFF. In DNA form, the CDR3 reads TGTGCCAGTTTCGAGACGGTGAACACTGAAGCTTTCTTT.